The 25 T cell receptor beta chains listed next were all sequenced from one sample in a study of coeliac disease. The protocol was immunoSEQ multiplex PCR, while the TCRdb copy is restricted to in-frame clones and leaves out a portion. The table includes 4,000 to 5,000 clones, 62% detected once. Sequencing input: intraepithelial lymphocytes from the gut. The receptors stem from a woman aged 18-29 years with active celiac disease.

This chain joins TRBV11-2 and TRBJ2-4; D possibly corresponds to TRBD2 (6 bases). This CDR3 has 16 amino acids. Germline lookup yields CDR1 SGHAT and CDR2 FQNNGV. Trimming cost V 3 bases and J 0 bases, with 12 bases left between them. The CDR3 DNA reads TGTGCCAGCAGCTTCGGGACTCCCCTAGCCAAAAACATTCAGTACTTC. Residues: CASSFGTPLAKNIQYF. Together with reference TRBV11-2 and TRBJ2-4, the CDR3 gives the full variable domain: EAGVAQSPRYKIIEKRQSVAFWCNPISGHATLYWYQQILGQGPKLLIQFQNNGVVDDSQLPKDRFSAERLKGVDSTLKIQPAKLEDSAVYLCASSFGTPLAKNIQYFGAGTRLSVL.

The V gene is TRBV11-2, the J gene TRBJ2-7; 12 bases are a match to TRBD1. Germline CDR1 and CDR2: SGHAT and FQNNGV. The CDR3 loop spans 15 amino acids. Trimming took 5 bases from V and 3 from J; bases not matched to a gene: 5. The CDR3 sequence is CASSHGTGGFYEQYF. For the CDR3, the DNA is TGTGCCAGCAGCCACGGGACAGGGGGCTTCTACGAGCAGTACTTC. Full variable domain (outside the CDR3, taken from reference TRBV11-2 and TRBJ2-7): EAGVAQSPRYKIIEKRQSVAFWCNPISGHATLYWYQQILGQGPKLLIQFQNNGVVDDSQLPKDRFSAERLKGVDSTLKIQPAKLEDSAVYLCASSHGTGGFYEQYFGPGTRLTVT.

This chain links TRBV9 with TRBJ1-1; TRBD1 agrees at 8 bases. J was trimmed by 4 bases and V by 0 bases; bases with no gene match: 5. The CDR3 extends over 15 amino acids. Germline loops: CDR1 SGDLS, CDR2 YYNGEE. This CDR3 reads CASSVGTGSPTEAFF. DNA of the CDR3: TGTGCCAGCAGCGTAGGGACAGGGTCCCCCACTGAAGCTTTCTTT.

The chain has TRBV5-6 and TRBJ2-3; a possible D gene is TRBD2 (5 bases). The CDR3 covers 17 residues. Trimming stripped 3 bases from V and 0 bases from J, with 17 bases between. Germline values: CDR1 SGHDT, CDR2 YYEEEE. CDR3 residues: CASSSLGIPASTDTQYF. CDR3 bases: TGTGCCAGCAGCTCTCTCGGGATTCCAGCTAGCACAGATACGCAGTATTTT.

V and J are TRBV18 and TRBJ1-2; a possible D gene is TRBD1 (6 bases). V was shortened by 3 bases and J by 8 bases, with 16 bases between the two germline ends. From germline, CDR1 is KGHSH and CDR2 LQKENI. The CDR3 runs 14 residues. The DNA for the CDR3 is TGTGCCAGCTCACCCTTTTACAGGGCAGGAGGCTACACCTTC. It specifies CASSPFYRAGGYTF.

This chain connects TRBV4-1 to TRBJ2-2, with 7 bases identical to TRBD1. Looked up from germline, CDR1 is MGHRA and CDR2 is YSYEKL. This CDR3 has 14 residues. Losses at the gene ends were 5 bases for V and 7 bases for J; bases not matched to a gene: 7. The CDR3 sequence: CASSGPRQGGELFF. The CDR3 bases are TGCGCCAGCAGCGGGCCCAGACAGGGCGGGGAGCTGTTTTTT.

This clone is deemed large. The V gene is TRBV5-4, the J gene TRBJ2-7; perhaps TRBD2 as D (6 bases). With 4 bases removed from V and 7 bases from J, the gap between germline ends came to 15 bases. In germline, CDR1 is SGHNT, CDR2 YYREEE (reference sequence). The CDR3 contains 13 residues. The CDR3 DNA follows: TGTGCCAGCAGCACTACACGGGGGACGGAGCAGTACTTC. As protein: CASSTTRGTEQYF. Drawing the rest from reference TRBV5-4 and TRBJ2-7, the complete variable domain is ETGVTQSPTHLIKTRGQQVTLRCSSQSGHNTVSWYQQALGQGPQFIFQYYREEENGRGNFPPRFSGLQFPNYSSELNVNALELDDSALYLCASSTTRGTEQYFGPGTRLTVT.

The rearrangement joins TRBV6-1 to TRBJ1-2, with unresolved D. Trimming removed 1 base at V and 7 bases at J, with 16 bases between. Germline CDR1 MNHNS, CDR2 SASEGT. The CDR3 length is 15 residues. CDR3 in amino acids: CASSEERASCGGYTF. The CDR3 nucleotides read TGTGCCAGCAGTGAAGAGAGGGCAAGTTGCGGTGGCTACACCTTC.

This chain uses TRBV30 with TRBJ2-7; TRBD2 matches at 7 bases. The CDR3 sequence is 16 residues long. The V gene's germline CDR1 is GTSNPN and CDR2 SVGIG (reference sequence). V lost 0 bases and J lost 2; bases outside the gene matches: 10. CDR3 region: CAWSVGTASGPYEQYF. The CDR3 DNA reads TGTGCCTGGAGTGTAGGTACGGCTAGCGGACCCTACGAGCAGTACTTC.

This clone was counted once. The rearrangement uses TRBV7-6 and TRBJ2-3; weak D call: TRBD2 (6 bases). The length of the CDR3 is 15 residues. Trimming stripped 2 bases from V and 2 bases from J, with 11 bases between. Germline V gene lookup returns CDR1 SGHVS and CDR2 FNYEAQ. The CDR3 protein is CASSLRTINTDTQYF. As DNA, the CDR3 is TGTGCCAGCAGCTTAAGGACTATTAACACAGATACGCAGTATTTT. The full variable domain, in which reference TRBV7-6 and TRBJ2-3 provide the parts outside the CDR3, is GAGVSQSPRYKVTKRGQDVALRCDPISGHVSLYWYRQALGQGPEFLTYFNYEAQQDKSGLPNDRFSAERPEGSISTLTIQRTEQRDSAMYRCASSLRTINTDTQYFGPGTRLTVL.

The chain recombines TRBV11-2 with TRBJ1-2; no reliable D call. This CDR3 comprises 15 residues. Germline V gene lookup returns CDR1 SGHAT and CDR2 FQNNGV. Trimming shortened V by 3 bases and J by 5 bases, and 16 bases separated the two germline ends. CDR3 bases: TGTGCCAGCAGCTTGGGGATATGGAGGAATTATGGCTACACCTTC. It is translated as CASSLGIWRNYGYTF.

The chain combines TRBV11-2 with TRBJ2-7, with D maybe TRBD2 (5 bases). CDR3 length equals 15 residues. Deletions cut 1 base from V and 3 bases from J, with 13 bases between. The germline V gene has CDR1 SGHAT and CDR2 FQNNGV. The CDR3 here is CASSLVSGERYEQYF. The CDR3 coding sequence is TGTGCCAGCAGCTTAGTATCCGGGGAACGCTACGAGCAGTACTTC.

The CDR3 nucleotides read TGTGCTAGTGGTTTGGAGGTACTAGGCGAGCAGTTCTTC. It encodes CASGLEVLGEQFF. The chain carries TRBV12-5 and TRBJ2-1; D may be TRBD2 (5 bases). CDR3 size: 13 residues. V lost 1 base and J lost 10, with 11 bases in between. Germline V gene sequence: CDR1 LGHNT, CDR2 FRNRAP.

This chain connects TRBV6-6 to TRBJ1-1; the match to TRBD1 covers 12 bases. In germline, CDR1 is MNHNY, CDR2 SVGAGI (reference sequence). With V trimmed by 5 bases and J by 6 bases, 10 bases remained unmatched. The CDR3 contains 16 residues. CDR3 sequence: CASSPSRDRGHAEAFF. CDR3 nucleotides: TGTGCCAGCAGTCCGTCCCGGGACAGGGGGCACGCTGAAGCTTTCTTT.

This clone was seen only a few times. This rearrangement joins TRBV4-3 to TRBJ2-7; TRBD2 aligns across 8 bases. The CDR3 sequence is 16 residues long. Germline values: CDR1 LGHNA, CDR2 YSLEER. Trimming removed 0 bases from V and 3 bases from J; junction bases left unmatched: 7. CDR3 DNA: TGCGCCAGCAGCCAAGAGGGACTAGGGGGATTCTACGAGCAGTACTTC. This translates into CASSQEGLGGFYEQYF.

This clone was seen only once. This rearrangement joins TRBV4-1 to TRBJ2-7; 10 nucleotides agree with TRBD2. This CDR3 spans 16 amino acids. J gave up 2 bases and V 3 bases, and 7 bases lay outside the gene matches. The germline V gene encodes CDR1 MGHRA and CDR2 YSYEKL. The CDR3 sequence is CASSHAFTSGAYEQYF. DNA for the CDR3: TGCGCCAGCAGCCACGCGTTTACTAGCGGGGCCTACGAGCAGTACTTC.

Written as DNA, the CDR3 is TGTGCCACCAGCAACAGGCCAGAATACTACAATGAGCAGTTCTTC. Protein sequence: CATSNRPEYYNEQFF. The genes are TRBV15 and TRBJ2-1, with a possible D match to TRBD1 (5 bases). CDR3 length: 15 residues. V was trimmed by 4 bases and J by 3 bases, leaving 13 bases between them. Looked up from germline, CDR1 is LNHNV and CDR2 is YYDKDF (reference sequence). The full variable domain, rest sourced from reference TRBV15 and TRBJ2-1, is DAMVIQNPRYQVTQFGKPVTLSCSQTLNHNVMYWYQQKSSQAPKLLFHYYDKDFNNEADTPDNFQSRRPNTSFCFLDIRSPGLGDTAMYLCATSNRPEYYNEQFFGPGTRLTVL.

This clone was counted a single time. The chain joins TRBV5-6 to TRBJ1-1; D unresolved. This CDR3 has 13 amino acids. Germline V CDR1 and CDR2: SGHDT, YYEEEE. V was clipped by 0 bases and J by 1 base, with 4 bases between them. The CDR3 coding sequence is TGTGCCAGCAGCTTGGGCGGGAACACTGAAGCTTTCTTT. As protein: CASSLGGNTEAFF.

V is TRBV4-1 and J is TRBJ2-1; 10 bases align to TRBD2. V lost 3 bases and J lost 1; bases outside the gene matches: 3. There are 16 residues in the CDR3. Germline loops: CDR1 MGHRA, CDR2 YSYEKL. CDR3 coding DNA: TGCGCCAGCAGCCAGCCAGCGGGAGGGTCCTACAATGAGCAGTTCTTC. Its protein product is CASSQPAGGSYNEQFF.

The table lists this clone with a few counts. The V gene is TRBV7-8, the J gene TRBJ1-1, with D hard to call. Germline lookup yields CDR1 SGHVS and CDR2 FQNEAQ. This CDR3 comprises 12 residues. Trimming took off 3 bases at V and 4 bases at J, with 6 bases between the two ends. As DNA, the CDR3 is TGTGCCAGCAGCTTGAGGGTCACTGAAGCTTTCTTT. Its translation is CASSLRVTEAFF.

Only a few counts were recorded for this clone. The V call is TRBV11-3, the J call TRBJ1-1, with 9 bases matching TRBD1. Germline V lookup: CDR1 SGHNT, CDR2 YENEEA. V lost 6 bases and J lost 5; bases outside the gene matches: 4. The CDR3 is made up of 13 amino acids. The CDR3 is CASRQGAGTEAFF. Written as DNA, the CDR3 is TGTGCCAGCAGACAGGGGGCAGGAACTGAAGCTTTCTTT.

The chain recombines TRBV29-1 with TRBJ1-2, with D possibly being TRBD1 (6 bases). CDR1 and CDR2 (germline): SQVTM, ANQGSEA. V was clipped by 4 bases and J by 4 bases, with 13 bases between them. The CDR3 runs to 13 residues. This CDR3 is CSVGWGLGYGYTF. The CDR3 DNA sequence: TGCAGCGTTGGTTGGGGGCTTGGCTATGGCTACACCTTC.

This clone was found a few times. The V call is TRBV19, the J call TRBJ2-7, with D perhaps matching TRBD1 (6 bases). Germline CDR1 is LNHDA and CDR2 is SQIVND (reference sequence). V was clipped by 6 bases and J by 4 bases, with 19 bases between them. The CDR3 covers 15 residues. In DNA, the CDR3 is TGTGCCAGTAGAATGGGCCGGGACACATATTACGAGCAGTACTTC. It codes for CASRMGRDTYYEQYF.

Concerning this clone: The identical CDR3 is also encoded by other nucleotide sequences in the sample. This chain links TRBV10-1 with TRBJ1-1; TRBD1 agrees at 9 bases. Germline CDR1 WNHNN, CDR2 SYGVQD (reference sequence). This CDR3 has 15 residues. V shed 4 bases and J 1 base; nucleotides not matched to a gene: 4. The CDR3 reads CASSVNRGPNTEAFF. CDR3 DNA sequence: TGCGCCAGCAGTGTTAACAGGGGGCCGAACACTGAAGCTTTCTTT.

The chain is built from TRBV4-1 and TRBJ1-5, with D maybe TRBD1 (6 bases). The CDR3 loop spans 17 amino acids. CDR1 and CDR2 (germline): MGHRA, YSYEKL. With 4 bases removed from V and 5 bases from J, the gap between germline ends came to 21 bases. CDR3 coding DNA: TGCGCCAGCAGCCTAAGGGGCGCGGGGGGGCAATATCAGCCCCAGCATTTT. Its translation: CASSLRGAGGQYQPQHF.